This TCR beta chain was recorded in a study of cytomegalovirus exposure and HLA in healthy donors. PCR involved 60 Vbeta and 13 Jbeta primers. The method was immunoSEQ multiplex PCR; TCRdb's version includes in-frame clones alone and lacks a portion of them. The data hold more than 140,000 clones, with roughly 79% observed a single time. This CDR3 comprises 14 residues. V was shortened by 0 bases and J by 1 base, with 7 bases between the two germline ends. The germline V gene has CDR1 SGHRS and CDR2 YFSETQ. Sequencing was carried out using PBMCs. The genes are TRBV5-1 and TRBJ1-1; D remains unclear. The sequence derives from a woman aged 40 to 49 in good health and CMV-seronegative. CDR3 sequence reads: CASSLGHQNTEAFF. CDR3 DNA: TGCGCCAGCAGCTTGGGACACCAGAACACTGAAGCTTTCTTT. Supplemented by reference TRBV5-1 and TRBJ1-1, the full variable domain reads KAGVTQTPRYLIKTRGQQVTLSCSPISGHRSVSWYQQTPGQGLQFLFEYFSETQRNKGNFPGRFSGRQFSNSRSEMNVSTLELGDSALYLCASSLGHQNTEAFFGQGTRLTVV.